What follows are 32 T cell receptor beta chains derived from one specimen sequenced in a study of PD-1 blockade in classical Hodgkin lymphoma. Data came from immunoSEQ multiplex PCR; TCRdb stores just in-frame clones and leaves some out. This sample carries 35,000 to 50,000 clones, around three quarters of them seen once, and the ten largest clones take around 22%. All trial patients relapsed after autologous stem cell transplantation. The sequenced sample was peripheral blood mononuclear cells (PBMCs), obtained at baseline. Receptors were obtained from a human donor with classical Hodgkin lymphoma.

The CDR3 DNA reads as TGTGCCAGCAGTTACCGCGGACGGAACTCTGGAAACACCATATATTTT. This sequence encodes CASSYRGRNSGNTIYF. This chain uses TRBV6-6 with TRBJ1-3; D gene ambiguous. Trimming pared 2 bases from V and 0 bases from J, leaving 11 bases between. The germline CDR1 and CDR2 sequences are MNHNY and SVGAGI (reference sequence). This CDR3 comprises 16 residues.

This clone has more than one count but fewer than ten. The CDR3 sequence: CASSISNGANVLTF. CDR3 sequence (DNA): TGTGCCAGCAGCATTAGTAATGGGGCCAACGTCCTGACTTTC. This sequence joins TRBV11-2 and TRBJ2-6; D ambiguous. CDR3 length: 14 amino acids. The V end lost 5 bases, the J end lost 3 bases, and 8 bases lay between the germline ends. Germline V gene data show CDR1 as SGHAT and CDR2 as FQNNGV.

This sequence joins TRBV5-6 and TRBJ2-1; the match to TRBD2 covers 8 bases. CDR3 size: 17 residues. V gave up 0 bases and J gave up 6 bases; unmatched junction bases: 11. The germline CDR1 and CDR2 sequences are SGHDT and YYEEEE. For the CDR3, the DNA is TGTGCCAGCAGCTTGGGAGAATTACGGCTAGCGGGCAATGAGCAGTTCTTC. It codes for CASSLGELRLAGNEQFF.

The rearrangement joins TRBV6-5 to TRBJ2-1; D is ambiguous. The V end was cut by 0 bases, the J end by 6 bases, with 12 bases between. The CDR3 length is 15 residues. CDR1 MNHEY and CDR2 SVGAGI come from the germline V gene. CDR3 sequence reads: CASSYSGLRTNEQFF. The CDR3 DNA follows: TGTGCCAGCAGTTACTCTGGCCTCCGGACCAATGAGCAGTTCTTC.

This rearrangement joins TRBV28 to TRBJ1-3; no clear D. CDR1 MDHEN and CDR2 SYDVKM come from the germline V gene. V lost 2 bases and J 2 bases, leaving 4 bases between the germline ends. This CDR3 comprises 13 residues. CDR3 protein: CASSLDPGNTIYF. CDR3 bases: TGTGCCAGCAGTTTAGACCCTGGAAACACCATATATTTT.

This chain joins TRBV27 and TRBJ2-7, with 12 bases aligning to TRBD2. CDR1 is MNHEY, CDR2 SMNVEV, per germline (reference sequence). V trimming: 6 bases; J trimming: 4 bases; junction bases outside the gene matches: 10. This CDR3 region has 16 residues. CDR3 sequence reads: CASSLRPSGRGYEQYF. The CDR3 nucleotides read TGTGCCAGCAGCCTGCGTCCTAGCGGGAGGGGATACGAGCAGTACTTC.

The chain has TRBV11-1 and TRBJ1-2; D unresolved. Trimming removed 5 bases from V and 5 bases from J, with 12 bases in between. The CDR3 runs 13 residues. Germline loops: CDR1 SGHAT, CDR2 FQDESV (reference sequence). The DNA for the CDR3 is TGTGCCAGCAGCATTAGGACGGCATATGGCTACACCTTC. This sequence encodes CASSIRTAYGYTF.

Written as DNA, the CDR3 is TGCGCCAGCAGCCCCGAGGCGCTGAACTCCTACGAGCAGTACTTC. Residues: CASSPEALNSYEQYF. The V gene is TRBV4-1, the J gene TRBJ2-7; no reliable D call. The germline V gene encodes CDR1 MGHRA and CDR2 YSYEKL. Deletions cut 4 bases from V and 0 bases from J, with 13 bases between. This CDR3 is built from 15 residues.

This chain links TRBV5-5 with TRBJ2-5; D might be TRBD1 (6 bases). The length of the CDR3 is 14 residues. V was clipped by 4 bases and J by 2 bases, with 12 bases between them. The V gene's germline CDR1 is SGHKS and CDR2 YYEKEE (reference sequence). The CDR3 DNA reads TGTGCCAGCAGCCCCTCGGGGACACAAGAGACCCAGTACTTC. Amino acid sequence: CASSPSGTQETQYF. Supplemented by reference TRBV5-5 and TRBJ2-5, the full variable domain reads DAGVTQSPTHLIKTRGQQVTLRCSPISGHKSVSWYQQVLGQGPQFIFQYYEKEERGRGNFPDRFSARQFPNYSSELNVNALLLGDSALYLCASSPSGTQETQYFGPGTRLLVL.

The V gene is TRBV27, the J gene TRBJ1-6; the D gene is possibly TRBD1 (5 bases). V shed 6 bases and J shed 10 bases, with 13 bases lying between them. The germline CDR1 and CDR2 sequences are MNHEY and SMNVEV (reference sequence). The CDR3 runs 13 residues. The CDR3 DNA reads as TGTGCCAGCAGCCCCCGGGGGGGGTCACCCCTCCACTTT. This codes for CASSPRGGSPLHF.

Of note for this clone: At one of its ends the junction is not consistent with the germline gene, which may arise from a read error. The V call is TRBV6-1, the J call TRBJ1-5, with 9 bases matching TRBD1. The CDR3 length is 18 residues. Germline V gene sequence: CDR1 MNHNS, CDR2 SASEGT. This chain's CDR3 is CASREGGQGVGSNQPQHF. Here the CDR3 DNA reads TGTGCCAGCAGGGAAGGGGGACAGGGAGTTGGGAGCAATCAGCCCCAGCATTTT.

The chain recombines TRBV19 with TRBJ2-3; D perhaps matches TRBD1 (5 bases). Per the germline V gene, CDR1 is LNHDA and CDR2 is SQIVND (reference sequence). The CDR3 sequence is 14 residues long. The germline V and J ends were trimmed by 4 bases and 0 bases, with 8 bases remaining between them. In nucleotides, the CDR3 is TGTGCCAGTAGTAACAGGCCTAGCACAGATACGCAGTATTTT. Translation: CASSNRPSTDTQYF.

The V gene is TRBV11-2, the J gene TRBJ2-7, with 7 positions matching TRBD1. V lost 5 bases and J lost 0; bases outside the gene matches: 7. CDR1 is SGHAT, CDR2 FQNNGV, per germline. CDR3 size: 15 residues. The CDR3 sequence: CASSRRRDSSYEQYF. CDR3 nucleotides: TGTGCCAGCAGCAGGCGACGGGACAGCTCCTACGAGCAGTACTTC.

The CDR3 bases are TGTGCCAGTACCAGACAGGGCTGGAATTCACCCCTCCACTTT. Protein: CASTRQGWNSPLHF. The chain couples TRBV19 to TRBJ1-6, with TRBD1 matching 7 bases. Germline CDR1 is LNHDA and CDR2 is SQIVND (reference sequence). The CDR3 is 14 amino acids. V gave up 7 bases and J gave up 7 bases; unmatched junction bases: 7.

V gene TRBV19 combines with J gene TRBJ2-2, with 8 bases identical to TRBD1. The CDR3 loop spans 14 amino acids. After removal of 7 bases from V and 4 bases from J, the junction contained 5 bases not matched to a gene. Looked up from germline, CDR1 is LNHDA and CDR2 is SQIVND (reference sequence). CDR3 residues: CASTRTGTTGELFF. In DNA, the CDR3 is TGTGCCAGTACCAGGACAGGGACCACCGGGGAGCTGTTTTTT.

This clone occurred once. The rearrangement joins TRBV7-3 to TRBJ2-7; TRBD2 matches at 7 bases. V was pared by 1 base and J by 0 bases, with 12 bases of the junction left unmatched. CDR3 length: 18 residues. The V gene's germline CDR1 is SGHTA and CDR2 FQGTGA. The CDR3 coding sequence is TGTGCCAGCAGCTTAAAAGGGAGCACTAGCGCATACTCCTACGAGCAGTACTTC. Protein: CASSLKGSTSAYSYEQYF.

The CDR3, as DNA: TGTGCCAGCAGCTTGGTTCCAGGGGGAGACTATGGCTACACCTTC. Translated, it gives CASSLVPGGDYGYTF. The V call is TRBV5-6, the J call TRBJ1-2, with 7 bases matching TRBD1. The trim removed 0 bases at V and 3 bases at J, leaving 5 bases unmatched. The CDR3 contains 15 residues. Germline V gives CDR1 SGHDT, CDR2 YYEEEE.

The gene calls are TRBV27 and TRBJ1-1; D gene ambiguous. CDR3 length: 12 amino acids. Germline-derived CDR1 and CDR2 are MNHEY and SMNVEV (reference sequence). Trimming left V 2 bases short and J 6 bases short, with 7 bases between. CDR3 bases: TGTGCCAGCAGTTTAAGAGATGCTGAAGCTTTCTTT. This translates into CASSLRDAEAFF.

Remarks on this clone: Different DNA sequences within this sample yield the same CDR3. The gene calls are TRBV4-1 and TRBJ1-1; the D is unclear. Per the germline V gene, CDR1 is MGHRA and CDR2 is YSYEKL. This CDR3 has 14 residues. V gave up 4 bases and J gave up 5 bases, with 14 bases separating them. CDR3 in DNA: TGCGCCAGCAGCCTGCGGACCGCGAATACTGAAGCTTTCTTT. Translated, it gives CASSLRTANTEAFF.

The chain carries TRBV6-5 and TRBJ1-1; TRBD1 might be the D (6 bases). CDR3 length equals 15 residues. Trimming took off 5 bases at V and 1 base at J, with 14 bases between the two ends. CDR1 is MNHEY and CDR2 is SVGAGI in the germline V gene. The CDR3 is CASSTTGRGNTEAFF. Here the CDR3 DNA reads TGTGCCAGCAGTACTACAGGGAGGGGGAACACTGAAGCTTTCTTT.

The genes are TRBV27 and TRBJ1-5, with 8 bases matching TRBD1. Looked up from germline, CDR1 is MNHEY and CDR2 is SMNVEV (reference sequence). Unmatched junction bases numbered 14, after V lost 6 bases and J lost 1 base. The CDR3 is 18 amino acids. DNA of the CDR3: TGTGCCAGCAGCCGGTCAGGTCCAGGGGGCGGGAGCAATCAGCCCCAGCATTTT. Protein sequence: CASSRSGPGGGSNQPQHF.

The chain uses TRBV19 and TRBJ2-2; 7 positions match TRBD1. Germline trimming cut 3 bases from V and 1 base from J; bases unmatched to any gene: 5. This CDR3 has 16 amino acids. Germline-derived CDR1 and CDR2 are LNHDA and SQIVND (reference sequence). The chain's CDR3 is CASSISGTVNTGELFF. CDR3 in DNA: TGTGCCAGTAGTATTTCCGGGACAGTGAACACCGGGGAGCTGTTTTTT.

This clone was seen just once. DNA of the CDR3: TGTGCCAGCAGTTCTAGACAGGAAAACTATGGCTACACCTTC. It translates to CASSSRQENYGYTF. This chain links TRBV27 with TRBJ1-2, with D possibly being TRBD1 (6 bases). Germline V gene sequence: CDR1 MNHEY, CDR2 SMNVEV (reference sequence). This CDR3 is 14 amino acids long. The V and J ends lost 4 bases and 2 bases respectively, with 11 bases between them.

The V gene is TRBV10-1, the J gene TRBJ2-4; 9 bases are a match to TRBD2. V lost 3 bases to trimming and J lost 6 bases; unmatched junction nucleotides: 6. This CDR3 spans 15 amino acids. The V gene's germline CDR1 is WNHNN and CDR2 SYGVQD (reference sequence). CDR3 bases: TGCGCCAGCAGTGACCGCGGGAGGGAAGGAAACATTCAGTACTTC. It yields the protein CASSDRGREGNIQYF.

This chain links TRBV27 with TRBJ2-7; TRBD1 matches 10 bases. V shed 7 bases and J 2 bases; nucleotides not matched to a gene: 8. CDR1 is MNHEY and CDR2 is SMNVEV in the germline V gene (reference sequence). The CDR3 runs to 15 residues. CDR3 DNA sequence: TGTGCCAGCACCCACGGGACAGGGGAGACCTACGAGCAGTACTTC. This translates into CASTHGTGETYEQYF.

This chain uses TRBV19 with TRBJ2-2, with TRBD1 matching over 8 bases. This CDR3 comprises 15 residues. With 5 bases clipped from V and 7 bases from J, the junction kept 9 bases outside the gene matches. The germline gives CDR1 LNHDA, CDR2 SQIVND (reference sequence). CDR3: CASSLVQGAGGELFF. CDR3 sequence (DNA): TGTGCCAGTAGTCTAGTCCAGGGGGCGGGCGGGGAGCTGTTTTTT.

The chain links TRBV11-2 to TRBJ1-3; D remains unclear. V was clipped by 1 base and J by 0 bases, with 13 bases between them. The CDR3 covers 17 residues. Germline assignment: CDR1 SGHAT and CDR2 FQNNGV. This CDR3 is CASSLATEGTSGNTIYF. CDR3 nucleotide sequence: TGTGCCAGCAGCTTAGCAACCGAGGGCACCTCTGGAAACACCATATATTTT.

This clone has just a few counts. This rearrangement joins TRBV7-9 to TRBJ2-1, with 7 bases matching TRBD2. Germline trimming cut 7 bases from V and 10 bases from J; bases unmatched to any gene: 7. The germline CDR1 and CDR2 sequences are SEHNR and FQNEAQ (reference sequence). The CDR3 has 12 residues. CDR3 coding DNA: TGTGCCAGCATCAGACTAGCTGGGGAGCAGTTCTTC. Protein product: CASIRLAGEQFF.

V gene TRBV6-5 combines with J gene TRBJ1-1; D is unclear. CDR1 and CDR2 from the germline V gene are MNHEY and SVGAGI. This CDR3 is 13 amino acids long. The V end lost 8 bases, the J end lost 0 bases, and 10 bases lay between the germline ends. Here the CDR3 reads CASRAGVNTEAFF. The CDR3 DNA reads as TGTGCCAGCCGGGCCGGGGTGAACACTGAAGCTTTCTTT.

The chain couples TRBV18 to TRBJ2-2; TRBD2 agrees at 8 bases. V was clipped by 1 base and J by 0 bases; unmatched bases: 1. The CDR3 sequence is 16 residues long. Germline CDR1 and CDR2: KGHSH and LQKENI. In DNA form, the CDR3 reads TGTGCCAGCTCACCACTACTAGCGGCGAACACCGGGGAGCTGTTTTTT. Residues: CASSPLLAANTGELFF.

The rearrangement joins TRBV19 to TRBJ1-2; D is uncertain. The CDR3 spans 12 residues. Trimming removed 8 bases from V and 4 bases from J, with 11 bases in between. CDR1 and CDR2 (germline): LNHDA, SQIVND (reference sequence). The DNA of the CDR3 is TGTGCCAGTTCCCCGGTAGGCTATGGCTACACCTTC. It yields the protein CASSPVGYGYTF.

This clone has a handful of counts. This sequence joins TRBV30 and TRBJ2-7, with D possibly being TRBD1 (7 bases). Germline V gives CDR1 GTSNPN, CDR2 SVGIG (reference sequence). CDR3 size: 14 residues. V dropped 3 bases and J dropped 3 bases, with 15 bases sitting between them. Written as DNA, the CDR3 is TGTGCCTGGAGGTCCCCAGGGGGAGGCTACGAGCAGTACTTC. This sequence encodes CAWRSPGGGYEQYF.